These 12 T cell receptor beta chains were all obtained from the same sample, sequenced in a study of siplizumab effects on memory and regulatory T cells. Assay used: immunoSEQ multiplex PCR; TCRdb lists only in-frame clones, some missing. The data contain about 85,000 clones, around 93% of them singletons. The sequenced material came from CD8+ T cells sorted from blood. The receptors were gathered from a human donor in good health.

The rearrangement uses TRBV9 and TRBJ1-1, with D perhaps TRBD1 (6 bases). Germline CDR1 and CDR2: SGDLS and YYNGEE. CDR3 length: 16 amino acids. The ends were cut back, 1 base at V and 3 bases at J, with 16 bases in the middle. The CDR3 DNA sequence: TGTGCCAGCAGCGTAAGCGGGGGGCAGTCGGACACTGAAGCTTTCTTT. Protein sequence: CASSVSGGQSDTEAFF.

The chain uses TRBV9 and TRBJ2-7; D ambiguous. Trimming cost V 0 bases and J 3 bases, with 10 bases left between them. There are 14 residues in the CDR3. Germline CDR1 reads SGDLS; CDR2 reads YYNGEE. CDR3 sequence (DNA): TGTGCCAGCAGCGTAGGAGACTCCCACTACGAGCAGTACTTC. It specifies CASSVGDSHYEQYF.

The chain recombines TRBV9 with TRBJ2-6, with 9 bases that match TRBD1. From germline, CDR1 is SGDLS and CDR2 YYNGEE. V shed 1 base and J 2 bases; nucleotides not matched to a gene: 7. This CDR3 is 18 amino acids long. In nucleotides, the CDR3 is TGTGCCAGCAGCGTAAACCGGGACAGGGTTACTGGGGCCAACGTCCTGACTTTC. Translating gives CASSVNRDRVTGANVLTF.

The gene calls are TRBV9 and TRBJ1-5, with 8 bases fitting TRBD1. The V segment lost 3 bases and the J segment 3 bases; nucleotides outside the gene matches: 5. The CDR3 contains 15 residues. Germline CDR1 and CDR2: SGDLS and YYNGEE. CDR3: CASSGGQGVNQPQHF. CDR3 DNA: TGTGCCAGCAGCGGTGGACAGGGCGTCAATCAGCCCCAGCATTTT. The full variable domain, completed using reference TRBV9 and TRBJ1-5, is DSGVTQTPKHLITATGQRVTLRCSPRSGDLSVYWYQQSLDQGLQFLIQYYNGEERAKGNILERFSAQQFPDLHSELNLSSLELGDSALYFCASSGGQGVNQPQHFGDGTRLSIL.

The sample holds a few counts of this clone. J is TRBJ1-2 and V is TRBV19; D unresolved. The V gene lost 3 bases and the J gene lost 2 bases, with 7 bases spanning the gap. This CDR3 contains 13 residues. In germline, CDR1 is LNHDA, CDR2 SQIVND (reference sequence). The CDR3 DNA sequence: TGTGCCAGTAGTATCAGTAGAAACTATGGCTACACCTTC. Residues: CASSISRNYGYTF.

V usage is TRBV4-1 and J usage is TRBJ2-1; D is perhaps TRBD2 (6 bases). Per the germline V gene, CDR1 is MGHRA and CDR2 is YSYEKL. Trimming took off 7 bases at V and 7 bases at J, with 20 bases between the two ends. The CDR3 contains 15 residues. CDR3 loop: CASTPGTGLWNEQFF. For the CDR3, the DNA is TGCGCCAGCACCCCCGGGACTGGACTTTGGAATGAGCAGTTCTTC.

V is TRBV7-6 and J is TRBJ2-3; D is possibly TRBD1 (6 bases). The CDR3 totals 17 residues. V lost 5 bases and J lost 0, with 18 bases in between. Germline V gene lookup returns CDR1 SGHVS and CDR2 FNYEAQ. CDR3 coding DNA: TGTGCCAGCAGCCTCAGGGCGAGCGGACAGAGCACAGATACGCAGTATTTT. Its protein product is CASSLRASGQSTDTQYF.

This chain uses TRBV6-1 with TRBJ2-7, with D possibly matching TRBD2 (5 bases). The CDR3 consists of 14 residues. The V end was cut by 4 bases, the J end by 0 bases, with 10 bases between. Looked up from germline, CDR1 is MNHNS and CDR2 is SASEGT. The CDR3 DNA is TGTGCCAGCAGTGTAGCGATTAGCTCCTACGAGCAGTACTTC. Protein product: CASSVAISSYEQYF.

This clone was found once. The V call is TRBV27, the J call TRBJ2-7; the D gene is possibly TRBD1 (6 bases). CDR1 is MNHEY, CDR2 SMNVEV, per germline (reference sequence). There are 14 residues in the CDR3. Trimming left V 6 bases short and J 2 bases short, with 14 bases between. The CDR3, as DNA: TGTGCCAGCAGGGGGGCTGGGGCAACCTACGAGCAGTACTTC. It encodes CASRGAGATYEQYF.

This clone was seen once. J is TRBJ2-7 and V is TRBV7-3; 12 positions agree with TRBD1. Germline V gene data show CDR1 as SGHTA and CDR2 as FQGTGA. The CDR3 runs 15 residues. V trimming: 5 bases; J trimming: 4 bases; junction bases outside the gene matches: 6. DNA of the CDR3: TGTGCCAGCAGCCTGGGACAGGGGGCTAATTACGAGCAGTACTTC. It yields the protein CASSLGQGANYEQYF.

The gene calls are TRBV19 and TRBJ1-5; D perhaps matches TRBD1 (5 bases). V was clipped by 6 bases and J by 5 bases, with 17 bases between them. The CDR3 totals 15 residues. Germline V CDR1 and CDR2: LNHDA, SQIVND (reference sequence). Here the CDR3 DNA reads TGTGCCAGTAGCCCTTTCCAGGGAATAGATCAGCCCCAGCATTTT. It encodes CASSPFQGIDQPQHF.

The J gene is TRBJ2-5, the V gene TRBV15, with D perhaps matching TRBD2 (6 bases). Trimming left V 5 bases short and J 0 bases short, with 13 bases between. Germline-derived CDR1 and CDR2 are LNHNV and YYDKDF (reference sequence). This CDR3 comprises 15 residues. The CDR3 protein is CATSYPREYQETQYF. CDR3 DNA: TGTGCCACCAGCTACCCTCGGGAGTACCAAGAGACCCAGTACTTC.